Listed here are 14 T cell receptor beta chains from one sample, sequenced in a study of siplizumab effects on memory and regulatory T cells. The table came from immunoSEQ multiplex PCR; TCRdb's copy has only in-frame clones and leaves some out. The sample has 90,000 to 120,000 clones; 94% are singletons. The sample taken for sequencing was Tregs sorted from blood. The receptors originated from a human donor in good health.

The genes are TRBV6-1 and TRBJ1-1, with TRBD1 matching over 8 bases. The CDR3 spans 13 residues. The germline V gene has CDR1 MNHNS and CDR2 SASEGT. The junction had 2 bases not matched to a gene; V was cut back by 8 bases and J by 0 bases. The CDR3 sequence: CASGTGVNTEAFF. The CDR3, as DNA: TGTGCCAGCGGGACAGGCGTGAACACTGAAGCTTTCTTT.

The chain joins TRBV18 to TRBJ2-3; 12 bases fit TRBD2. The germline V gene encodes CDR1 KGHSH and CDR2 LQKENI. This CDR3 has 16 amino acids. J was trimmed by 3 bases and V by 3 bases; bases with no gene match: 4. CDR3 coding DNA: TGTGCCAGCTCACCTAGGACTAGCGGGGTGACAGATACGCAGTATTTT. It is translated as CASSPRTSGVTDTQYF.

The gene calls are TRBV18 and TRBJ2-2; D is ambiguous. In germline, CDR1 is KGHSH, CDR2 LQKENI. This CDR3 is 16 amino acids long. The V end lost 5 bases, the J end lost 3 bases, and 16 bases lay between the germline ends. The CDR3 DNA is TGTGCCAGCTCATCCCGGGCGTCTAGACACACCGGGGAGCTGTTTTTT. Translating gives CASSSRASRHTGELFF.

J is TRBJ1-1 and V is TRBV11-2, with D hard to call. Deletions cut 2 bases from V and 0 bases from J, with 10 bases between. The CDR3 is made up of 15 amino acids. Looked up from germline, CDR1 is SGHAT and CDR2 is FQNNGV. The CDR3 spells CASSLMTRMNTEAFF. DNA for the CDR3: TGTGCCAGCAGCTTAATGACCCGGATGAACACTGAAGCTTTCTTT.

The CDR3 DNA sequence: TGTGCCAGCAGAGGAGATACGATTAACTATGGCTACACCTTC. It yields the protein CASRGDTINYGYTF. This chain joins TRBV6-6 and TRBJ1-2; D is ambiguous. The V gene lost 6 bases and the J gene lost 1 base, with 12 bases spanning the gap. This CDR3 contains 14 residues. The V gene's germline CDR1 is MNHNY and CDR2 SVGAGI (reference sequence).

The chain uses TRBV18 and TRBJ2-1; 9 positions match TRBD2. Trimming removed 0 bases from V and 7 bases from J; junction bases left unmatched: 10. Germline CDR1 reads KGHSH; CDR2 reads LQKENI. The CDR3 spans 17 residues. The CDR3 loop is CASSPPTGLAYQNEQFF. CDR3 nucleotides: TGTGCCAGCTCACCACCGACCGGACTAGCGTACCAAAATGAGCAGTTCTTC.

The V and J genes are TRBV7-2 and TRBJ1-5; a weak D match, TRBD1 (5 bases). Trimming shortened V by 0 bases and J by 9 bases, and 9 bases separated the two germline ends. CDR1 is SGHTA, CDR2 FQGNSA, per germline. This CDR3 has 13 residues. The CDR3 nucleotides are TGTGCCAGCAGCTTAGCTGCAGGGCGGCCCCAGCATTTT. The encoded protein is CASSLAAGRPQHF.

The V and J genes are TRBV7-9 and TRBJ2-1; D assignment may be TRBD1 or TRBD2 (5 bases each). There are 12 residues in the CDR3. Deletions cut 8 bases from V and 9 bases from J, with 14 bases between. Germline V gene lookup returns CDR1 SEHNR and CDR2 FQNEAQ (reference sequence). The CDR3 loop reads CASSLPGGEQFF. The CDR3 DNA reads as TGTGCCAGCTCACTTCCTGGGGGTGAGCAGTTCTTC.

This clone appeared once. The chain carries TRBV7-9 and TRBJ1-2; a weak D match, TRBD1 (5 bases). This CDR3 has 15 residues. The germline V and J ends were trimmed by 3 bases and 6 bases, with 17 bases remaining between them. Per germline, CDR1 SEHNR and CDR2 FQNEAQ (reference sequence). Written as DNA, the CDR3 is TGTGCCAGCAGCTTCGGTCTCCCGCGGGGACATGGCTACACCTTC. Amino acids: CASSFGLPRGHGYTF.

This chain uses TRBV28 with TRBJ1-5, with a possible D match to TRBD1 (6 bases). The V gene's germline CDR1 is MDHEN and CDR2 SYDVKM. V shed 3 bases and J shed 7 bases, with 19 bases lying between them. The CDR3 covers 16 residues. In DNA, the CDR3 is TGTGCCAGCAGTTTCCCCGGAACACAGGGCCGGCAGCCCCAGCATTTT. The encoded protein is CASSFPGTQGRQPQHF. Using reference TRBV28 and TRBJ1-5 for the parts outside the CDR3, the full variable domain is DVKVTQSSRYLVKRTGEKVFLECVQDMDHENMFWYRQDPGLGLRLIYFSYDVKMKEKGDIPEGYSVSREKKERFSLILESASTNQTSMYLCASSFPGTQGRQPQHFGDGTRLSIL.

There are a few counts of this clone. V gene TRBV9 combines with J gene TRBJ1-2; no clear D. In germline, CDR1 is SGDLS, CDR2 YYNGEE. The V gene lost 3 bases and the J gene lost 4 bases, with 22 bases spanning the gap. The CDR3 spans 17 residues. DNA of the CDR3: TGTGCCAGCAGCGGTAGGTGGTCCCGCGCGACCTCCTATGGCTACACCTTC. Residues: CASSGRWSRATSYGYTF.

The chain is built from TRBV5-5 and TRBJ2-2; TRBD1 is a possible D gene (6 bases). CDR3 length: 17 amino acids. Germline assignment: CDR1 SGHKS and CDR2 YYEKEE (reference sequence). Trimming pared 5 bases from V and 0 bases from J, leaving 17 bases between. Written as DNA, the CDR3 is TGTGCCAGCAGACCAAGGGCAGGGGCTGCGAACACCGGGGAGCTGTTTTTT. It yields the protein CASRPRAGAANTGELFF.

CDR3 bases: TGCGCCAGCAGCTCTAGGGGCGCGAACACTGAAGCTTTCTTT. This encodes CASSSRGANTEAFF. The chain joins TRBV5-1 to TRBJ1-1; TRBD1 is a possible D gene (5 bases). V lost 3 bases to trimming and J lost 1 base, with 10 bases between them. Germline V gene lookup returns CDR1 SGHRS and CDR2 YFSETQ. The CDR3 is made up of 14 amino acids. Full variable domain (missing parts from reference TRBV5-1 and TRBJ1-1): KAGVTQTPRYLIKTRGQQVTLSCSPISGHRSVSWYQQTPGQGLQFLFEYFSETQRNKGNFPGRFSGRQFSNSRSEMNVSTLELGDSALYLCASSSRGANTEAFFGQGTRLTVV.

The chain is built from TRBV29-1 and TRBJ2-1; 13 positions agree with TRBD2. V was clipped by 6 bases and J by 1 base; unmatched bases: 6. The CDR3 extends over 16 amino acids. CDR1 is SQVTM and CDR2 is ANQGSEA in the germline V gene. CDR3 sequence (DNA): TGCAGCGTCGCCGGGACTAGCGGGAAGTCCTACAATGAGCAGTTCTTC. Amino acids: CSVAGTSGKSYNEQFF.